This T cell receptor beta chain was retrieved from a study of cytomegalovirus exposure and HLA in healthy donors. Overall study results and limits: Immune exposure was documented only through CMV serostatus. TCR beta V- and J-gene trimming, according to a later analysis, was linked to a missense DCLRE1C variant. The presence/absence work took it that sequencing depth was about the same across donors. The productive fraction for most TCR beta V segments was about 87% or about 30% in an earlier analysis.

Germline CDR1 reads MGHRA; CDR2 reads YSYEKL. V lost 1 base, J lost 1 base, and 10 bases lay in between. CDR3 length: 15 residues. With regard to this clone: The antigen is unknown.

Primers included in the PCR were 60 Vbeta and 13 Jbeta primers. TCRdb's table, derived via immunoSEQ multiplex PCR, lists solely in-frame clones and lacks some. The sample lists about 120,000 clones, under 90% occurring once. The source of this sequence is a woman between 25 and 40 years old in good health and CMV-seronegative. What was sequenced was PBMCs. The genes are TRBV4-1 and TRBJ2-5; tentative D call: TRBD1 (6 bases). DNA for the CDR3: TGCGCCAGCAGCCAAGGAACAGGGATCCAAGAGACCCAGTACTTC. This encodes CASSQGTGIQETQYF.